Here is one T cell receptor beta chain with its context. These data are taken from a study of blood T cell repertoires in COVID-19. Trimming cost V 7 bases and J 3 bases; bases outside gene matches: 22. This CDR3 is built from 20 residues. In the original workflow: The authors estimated nucleated cell counts from reference gene primer amplification. Using immunoSEQ multiplex PCR, the repertoire was profiled, and TCRdb retains in-frame clones only, with some absent. V, J and clone size are those of that table, while D and trimming were read from the DNA. The sample records about 330,000 clones, roughly nine tenths being singletons.

Source material: PBMCs or T cells enriched from blood (not recorded which). This receptor was obtained from a woman under 40 who had recovered from COVID-19. This chain uses TRBV23-1 with TRBJ1-5, with 9 nucleotides matching TRBD1. TRBV23-1 is an open reading frame, and its role is uncertain. CDR3 sequence reads: CASKGGGQGRTRSFNQPQHF. CDR3 DNA sequence: TGCGCCAGCAAGGGTGGGGGACAGGGTCGAACCCGGAGCTTCAATCAGCCCCAGCATTTT.